This T cell receptor (beta chain) was sequenced for a study of blood T cell repertoires in COVID-19. At the level of the study: T cells, B-cell-depleted T cells, or PBMCs provided the cDNA or gDNA that served as material.

Trimming at V came to 8 bases and at J to 0 bases, leaving 13 bases not matched to a gene. Germline CDR1 and CDR2: ENHRY and SYGVKD. The CDR3 is 19 residues long. Sequenced by immunoSEQ multiplex PCR; TCRdb stores in-frame clones only, minus some. The table shows about 190,000 clones, with about four fifths occurring only once. The V gene is TRBV10-3, the J gene TRBJ1-6, with TRBD1 matching over 10 bases. What was sequenced was peripheral blood. This TCR was sampled from a woman in her 40s with acute or convalescent COVID-19. The CDR3 reads CAIEPGQGRDFSYNSPLHF. The CDR3 coding sequence is TGTGCCATCGAACCGGGACAGGGGCGAGATTTCTCCTATAATTCACCCCTCCACTTT.